A selection of T cell receptor beta chains follows, all from one sample in a study of T cell repertoires in cytomegalovirus infection. Their target antigens are unknown. Each CDR3 protein gets one entry after TCRdb re-called the reads with MiXCR. The sample has over 250,000 distinct CDR3 sequences, roughly 21% seen once. The input for sequencing was cultured PBMCs, taken from culture after CMV antigen stimulation. All receptors derive from a human donor in good health (CMV status not recorded). Some clones in this sample may be carry-over from other donors' samples. Each CDR3 is given with its conserved first and last residue. D genes are given only for firm matches. Clone size is not always given. Where it is, it says once, few, many or a class for expanded clones.

D gene | clone size | J gene | V gene | CDR3 DNA | CDR3 protein
TRBD2 | few | TRBJ2-1 | TRBV6-1 | TGTGCCAGCAGTCCCATGACTAGCGGGAGTCATACGAGCTCCTACAATGAGCAGTTCTTC | CASSPMTSGSHTSSYNEQFF
TRBD1 | few | TRBJ1-1 | TRBV5-1 | TGCGCCAGCAGCAAGGACAGGGTGAACACTGAAGCTTTCTTT | CASSKDRVNTEAFF
NA | NA | TRBJ1-6 | TRBV27 | TGTGCCAGCAGTCCCACGCGTGTAGGGGGTGTTTTACCCCTCCACTTT | CASSPTRVGGVLPLHF
TRBD2 | NA | TRBJ2-5 | TRBV15 | TGTGCCACCAGCAGAGGTCGGGGGGAAGAGACCCAGTACTTC | CATSRGRGEETQYF
TRBD1 | NA | TRBJ1-1 | TRBV20-1 | TGCAGTGCTTCAAGCGCCTTAATCGGGACAGCGAACACTGAAGCTTTCTTT | CSASSALIGTANTEAFF
NA | NA | TRBJ2-1 | TRBV11-3 | TGTGCCAGCAGCTTTGGGGGGATCTACAACTACAATGAGCAGTTCTTC | CASSFGGIYNYNEQFF
TRBD2 | NA | TRBJ2-1 | TRBV28 | TGTGCCAGCAGCTTGATAGCGGGAGGGCGCAATGAGCAGTTCTTC | CASSLIAGGRNEQFF
NA | NA | TRBJ1-1 | TRBV18 | TGTGCCAGCTCCACACACACTGAAGCTTTCTTT | CASSTHTEAFF
TRBD2 | NA | TRBJ2-5 | TRBV4-1 | TGCGCCAGCAGCCAGGCCGGGACTAGCGGGTGGAAGACCCAGTACTTC | CASSQAGTSGWKTQYF
TRBD1 | NA | TRBJ1-5 | TRBV12-3/TRBV12-4 | TGTGCCAGCAGCACCACAGGGACAGGACAGCCCCAGCATTTT | CASSTTGTGQPQHF
NA | many | TRBJ1-5 | TRBV7-2 | TGTGCCAGCAGCTTAGAATCCGGAAGCAATCAGCCCCAGCATTTT | CASSLESGSNQPQHF
TRBD1 | NA | TRBJ2-5 | TRBV6-2/TRBV6-3 | TGTGCCAGCAGACCCCCGGACAGGGCGCAAGAGACCCAGTACTTC | CASRPPDRAQETQYF
NA | many | TRBJ2-1 | TRBV7-6 | TGTGCCAGCAGCTTGGGGCAGGAGCAGTTCTTC | CASSLGQEQFF
NA | few | TRBJ1-1 | TRBV20-1 | TGCAGTGCTAGATCAACCCAGGTTAATAGTGAAGCTTTCTTT | CSARSTQVNSEAFF
NA | NA | TRBJ2-3 | TRBV6-2/TRBV6-3 | TGTGCCAGCAGAAGTGGGGAGCGGCGCACAGATACGCAGTATTTT | CASRSGERRTDTQYF
NA | few | TRBJ1-2 | TRBV2 | TGTGCCAGCAGTGAAGCAAGGAACGGCTACACCTTC | CASSEARNGYTF
TRBD1 | NA | TRBJ1-2 | TRBV9 | TGTGCCAGCAGCCAAAAGCCGGACAGGGACTATGGCTACACCTTC | CASSQKPDRDYGYTF
NA | NA | TRBJ1-5 | TRBV12-3/TRBV12-4 | TGTGCCAGCATCCTAGAGGGGAGACGCAATCAGCCCCAGCATTTT | CASILEGRRNQPQHF
NA | NA | TRBJ1-1 | TRBV11-2 | TGTGCCAGCAGCCAGATGAAACTGAACACTGAAGCTTTCTTT | CASSQMKLNTEAFF
TRBD1 | NA | TRBJ1-1 | TRBV6-1 | TGTGCCAGCAGGAAATACAGGGGTACCATTATGAACACTGAAGCTTTCTTT | CASRKYRGTIMNTEAFF
NA | few | TRBJ2-1 | TRBV7-3 | TGTGCCAGCAGCACGATCCGTAATGAGCAGTTCTTC | CASSTIRNEQFF
NA | few | TRBJ1-1 | TRBV7-2 | TGTGCCAGCAGCTTAGATCCGGGAAACACTGAAGCTTTCTTT | CASSLDPGNTEAFF
NA | many | TRBJ1-6 | TRBV7-2 | TGTGCCAGCAGTCTTAGACAGGCCTATAATTCACCCCTCCACTTT | CASSLRQAYNSPLHF
NA | many | TRBJ1-5 | TRBV7-9 | TGTGCCAGCAGCTTTACCGACGGTAATCAGCCCCAGCATTTT | CASSFTDGNQPQHF
NA | many | TRBJ2-4 | TRBV12-3/TRBV12-4 | TGTGCCAGCAGTTTAGGCCACATTCAGTACTTC | CASSLGHIQYF
NA | many | TRBJ2-7 | TRBV2 | TGTGCCAGCAGTGATCGGGGATACGAGCAGTACTTC | CASSDRGYEQYF
NA | many | TRBJ2-7 | TRBV7-2 | TGTGCCAGCAGCCAAGGGGGGGCCGCCTTTCCCATCTACGAGCAGTACTTC | CASSQGGAAFPIYEQYF
NA | once | TRBJ2-1 | TRBV18 | TGTGCCAGCTCACCTCGTTCGGGGATTAGGACTAATGAGCAGTTCTTC | CASSPRSGIRTNEQFF
NA | many | TRBJ1-2 | TRBV7-2 | TGTGCCAGCAGCTTAAGAGGACAGAGTAACTATGGCTACACCTTC | CASSLRGQSNYGYTF
NA | NA | TRBJ1-2 | TRBV12-3/TRBV12-4 | TGTGCCAGCAGTCTCCCCTACCCTGACTTGAACTATGGCTACACCTTC | CASSLPYPDLNYGYTF
TRBD2 | NA | TRBJ2-3 | TRBV27 | TGTGCCAGCAGTCCCTCTAGCGGTTACGGCACAGATACGCAGTATTTT | CASSPSSGYGTDTQYF
TRBD1 | many | TRBJ2-3 | TRBV4-2 | TGTGCCAGCAGCCAAGGGACAGGTACAGATACGCAGTATTTT | CASSQGTGTDTQYF
NA | many | TRBJ2-3 | TRBV7-2 | TGTGCCAGCAGCTTACTCGGTAGGGGCACAGATACGCAGTATTTT | CASSLLGRGTDTQYF
NA | few | TRBJ2-5 | TRBV7-2 | TGTGCCAGCCGGCGACTGGGACAAGAGACCCAGTACTTC | CASRRLGQETQYF
NA | NA | TRBJ2-7 | TRBV12-3/TRBV12-4 | TGTGCCAGCAGTTTTGGGGTAGCTATAACCTACGAGCAGTACTTC | CASSFGVAITYEQYF
NA | NA | TRBJ1-2 | TRBV18 | TGTGCCAGCTCACTATCCGGAACGGAAAACTATTGCTACACCTTC | CASSLSGTENYCYTF
NA | NA | TRBJ1-1 | TRBV6-2/TRBV6-3 | TGTGCCAGCAGTGCCCTCTTTATTGGACAGCAAGAAGCTTTCTTT | CASSALFIGQQEAFF
NA | NA | TRBJ2-6 | TRBV11-3 | TGTGCCAGCAGTTGGGCCGGTAGTGACTCTGGGGCCAACGTCCTGACTTTC | CASSWAGSDSGANVLTF
NA | NA | TRBJ2-7 | TRBV19 | TGTGCCAGTTCCCGTCGGTCCATCGACGAGCAGTACTTC | CASSRRSIDEQYF
NA | many | TRBJ2-1 | TRBV12-3/TRBV12-4 | TGTGCCAGCAGCCGGTACTTCCCAGAGCAGTTCTTC | CASSRYFPEQFF
TRBD1 | NA | TRBJ1-1 | TRBV7-2 | TGTGCCAGCAGCTGGGGGACAGTTCTTATGAACACTGAAGCTTTCTTT | CASSWGTVLMNTEAFF